This T cell receptor (beta chain) is from a study of blood T cell repertoires in COVID-19. The CDR3 has 16 residues. Germline-derived CDR1 and CDR2 are MGHRA and YSYEKL. Trimming left V 6 bases short and J 4 bases short, with 21 bases between. Original processing notes: Amplified reference gene primers provided the basis for estimating nucleated cell counts. The data were produced by immunoSEQ multiplex PCR, yet TCRdb's version contains in-frame clones alone and is incomplete. The V and J calls and clone size come from that table; D and trimming were worked out from the DNA. The repertoire has roughly 410,000 clones, 80% to 90% of them found once; the top ten carry 2% to 2.5%.

This sequence joins TRBV4-1 and TRBJ1-2; D is uncertain. Specimen: peripheral blood. This clonotype was obtained from a woman aged 55-70 years with COVID-19, enrolled during active disease. The CDR3 region has the DNA TGCGCCAGCAGTCCTCCAGAACTTTACAGCTCCTATGGCTACACCTTC. It translates to CASSPPELYSSYGYTF.